Below, one T cell receptor (beta chain) is given with its context. Its specificity is unknown. The data were taken from a study of early T cells in non-severe SARS-CoV-2 infection. Study-level background: Sequencing of unsorted whole blood was done on bulk RNA, leaving chains unpaired. General study points: In VDJdb matching, anti-spike CD8 responses were favored while private and CD4 specificities went missing.

Unique molecular identifiers were attached to individual cDNA molecules. TCRdb processed the 5' RACE reads anew with MiXCR; each CDR3 protein has one entry. Among about 50,000 distinct CDR3 sequences, roughly 13% were seen once, and the ten largest hold roughly a tenth. Trimming cost V 5 bases and J 5 bases, with 15 bases left between them. The CDR3 sequence is 15 residues long. Germline V CDR1 and CDR2: SGHAT, FQNNGV. V usage is TRBV11-2 and J usage is TRBJ2-2; maybe TRBD1 (7 bases). This receptor was identified in an adult who was a healthcare worker with PCR-confirmed SARS-CoV-2 infection or an uninfected control (not recorded which). Sample: whole blood. The DNA of the CDR3 is TGTGCCAGCAGCCCGCGGGACAGAGATACCGGGGAGCTGTTTTTT. Residues: CASSPRDRDTGELFF.